One sample yielded the 17 T cell receptor beta chains listed below, sequenced in a study of shared clonotypes between healthy human individuals. The protocol was immunoSEQ multiplex PCR, while the TCRdb copy is restricted to in-frame clones and leaves out a portion. The sample carries about 2.1 million clones, around 93% recorded once. Terminally differentiated effector memory CD45RA+ cells were excluded from the naive CD8 cells, which were CD45RO-negative and positively selected for CCR7. The source material was naive CD8+ T cells from PBMCs. The receptor set was obtained from a man aged 18 to 35 in good health. Some clones in this sample may be carry-over from other donors' samples.

The chain links TRBV27 to TRBJ2-1; D not resolved. Germline lookup yields CDR1 MNHEY and CDR2 SMNVEV (reference sequence). The CDR3 extends over 19 amino acids. V lost 2 bases, J lost 0 bases, and 20 bases lay in between. CDR3 region: CASSLQVPPSRGSYNEQFF. As DNA, the CDR3 is TGTGCCAGCAGTTTACAAGTCCCTCCCAGTCGAGGCTCCTACAATGAGCAGTTCTTC.

The count of this clone is one. The same CDR3 can be traced to other DNA sequences in this sample. The chain links TRBV28 to TRBJ2-1; unclear D gene. The CDR3 has 14 amino acids. V was cut by 3 bases and J by 0 bases, with 6 bases left in between. Germline values: CDR1 MDHEN, CDR2 SYDVKM. This chain's CDR3 is CASSFLSSYNEQFF. CDR3 nucleotide sequence: TGTGCCAGCAGTTTTTTGAGCTCCTACAATGAGCAGTTCTTC.

V is TRBV5-1 and J is TRBJ1-1; D gene ambiguous. V was pared by 0 bases and J by 2 bases, with 20 bases between. The CDR3 length is 18 residues. Germline V gene sequence: CDR1 SGHRS, CDR2 YFSETQ. In DNA, the CDR3 is TGCGCCAGCAGCTTGGATGGGTTCGGGCAGTGGGGAAACACTGAAGCTTTCTTT. Translation: CASSLDGFGQWGNTEAFF.

This chain connects TRBV4-3 to TRBJ1-2; the D is unclear. Germline values: CDR1 LGHNA, CDR2 YSLEER. The CDR3 contains 15 residues. Trimming pared 0 bases from V and 4 bases from J, leaving 12 bases between. CDR3 region: CASSQDGFPGYGYTF. The CDR3 nucleotides read TGCGCCAGCAGCCAAGATGGGTTCCCCGGCTATGGCTACACCTTC.

The rearrangement uses TRBV27 and TRBJ1-1; D call uncertain. CDR1 is MNHEY, CDR2 SMNVEV, per germline (reference sequence). Trimming took off 0 bases at V and 6 bases at J, with 14 bases between the two ends. This CDR3 has 15 residues. The CDR3, as DNA: TGTGCCAGCAGTTTATCGATCTCTAGTAGGGCTGAAGCTTTCTTT. This encodes CASSLSISSRAEAFF.

The genes are TRBV15 and TRBJ1-4, with TRBD1 matching 9 bases. V lost 5 bases to trimming and J lost 8 bases; unmatched junction nucleotides: 12. CDR1 LNHNV and CDR2 YYDKDF come from the germline V gene (reference sequence). The CDR3 extends over 16 amino acids. The CDR3 coding sequence is TGTGCCACCAGCCTAGACCGGGACAGGGCGTCCGAAAAACTGTTTTTT. It specifies CATSLDRDRASEKLFF.

The chain combines TRBV7-6 with TRBJ2-7; a weak D match, TRBD1 (6 bases). There are 12 residues in the CDR3. Between the trimmed V and J ends, which lost 2 bases and 5 bases, there was a span of 7 bases. Looked up from germline, CDR1 is SGHVS and CDR2 is FNYEAQ. CDR3 sequence reads: CASSLPGDEQYF. The CDR3 DNA follows: TGTGCCAGCAGCTTACCAGGGGACGAGCAGTACTTC.

V and J are TRBV5-6 and TRBJ2-7; TRBD1 aligns across 10 bases. The CDR3 contains 16 residues. J gave up 2 bases and V 2 bases, and 7 bases lay outside the gene matches. Per germline, CDR1 SGHDT and CDR2 YYEEEE. As DNA, the CDR3 is TGTGCCAGCAGCTTATTTCCGACAGGGGGCACCTACGAGCAGTACTTC. Encoded protein: CASSLFPTGGTYEQYF.

The V call is TRBV7-8, the J call TRBJ1-5; 8 bases line up with TRBD1. This CDR3 is 19 amino acids long. Trimming at V came to 4 bases and at J to 2 bases, leaving 16 bases not matched to a gene. Germline assignment: CDR1 SGHVS and CDR2 FQNEAQ. DNA of the CDR3: TGTGCCAGCAGCTACCAGGACAGGGCAGCGTTGTTTGGCAATCAGCCCCAGCATTTT. This gives the protein CASSYQDRAALFGNQPQHF.

The rearrangement uses TRBV21-1 and TRBJ1-1; the D call of TRBD1 is as the table states it, not checked on the DNA. TRBV21-1 is noted as a pseudogene. CDR3 length: 16 residues. CDR3 protein: CASSKGRQPGPTEAFF. As DNA, the CDR3 is TGTGCCAGCAGCAAAGGACGGCAGCCAGGGCCAACTGAAGCTTTCTTT.

The rearrangement joins TRBV13 to TRBJ2-3, with 10 bases matching TRBD2. V shed 3 bases, J shed 1 base, and the junction held 13 bases outside the gene matches. From germline, CDR1 is PRHDT and CDR2 FYEKMQ (reference sequence). The CDR3 has 19 residues. The chain's CDR3 is CASSLGRLAGARGTDTQYF. The CDR3, as DNA: TGTGCCAGCAGCTTGGGAAGGCTAGCGGGAGCTAGAGGCACAGATACGCAGTATTTT.

This chain links TRBV6-5 with TRBJ1-1; TRBD1 might be the D (5 bases). The V end was cut by 6 bases, the J end by 5 bases, with 13 bases between. Germline V gene sequence: CDR1 MNHEY, CDR2 SVGAGI. This CDR3 is built from 13 residues. The chain's CDR3 is CASSDSQPTEAFF. DNA for the CDR3: TGTGCCAGCAGCGACAGCCAACCGACTGAAGCTTTCTTT.

The chain has TRBV2 and TRBJ1-5; D ambiguous. The CDR3 contains 12 residues. Germline V gene sequence: CDR1 SNHLY, CDR2 FYNNEI. Trimming took off 8 bases at V and 4 bases at J, with 9 bases between the two ends. This CDR3 is CASGLPNQPQHF. The CDR3 coding sequence is TGTGCCAGCGGTCTACCTAATCAGCCCCAGCATTTT.

V usage is TRBV9 and J usage is TRBJ2-1; possible D gene TRBD1, 5 bases. V was cut by 0 bases and J by 4 bases, with 8 bases left in between. Germline lookup yields CDR1 SGDLS and CDR2 YYNGEE. The CDR3 has 14 residues. CDR3 nucleotides: TGTGCCAGCAGCGTAGAGGGGAATTACAATGAGCAGTTCTTC. This translates into CASSVEGNYNEQFF. Using reference TRBV9 and TRBJ2-1 for the parts outside the CDR3, the full variable domain is DSGVTQTPKHLITATGQRVTLRCSPRSGDLSVYWYQQSLDQGLQFLIQYYNGEERAKGNILERFSAQQFPDLHSELNLSSLELGDSALYFCASSVEGNYNEQFFGPGTRLTVL.

The chain carries TRBV5-6 and TRBJ2-7; D is tentatively TRBD1 or TRBD2 (5 bases each). V was cut by 1 base and J by 0 bases, with 17 bases left in between. Germline CDR1 is SGHDT and CDR2 is YYEEEE. This CDR3 has 17 residues. The CDR3, as DNA: TGTGCCAGCAGCTTGAGGACCGAGGGGCTCAGCTCCTACGAGCAGTACTTC. Translation gives CASSLRTEGLSSYEQYF.

The CDR3 here is CASSNLAGGYEQFF. CDR3 DNA sequence: TGTGCCAGCAGTAACTTAGCGGGAGGTTATGAGCAGTTCTTC. This chain links TRBV25-1 with TRBJ2-1; 10 bases agree with TRBD2. This CDR3 comprises 14 residues. The germline gives CDR1 MGHDK, CDR2 SYGVNS. V lost 5 bases and J lost 8; bases outside the gene matches: 6.

Comments on this clone: The sample carries other DNA sequences with the same CDR3. This chain joins TRBV2 and TRBJ2-1; 10 bases are shared with TRBD2. The V gene end was trimmed by 2 bases and the J gene end by 0 bases; junction bases not matched to a gene: 1. This CDR3 comprises 16 residues. The germline V gene has CDR1 SNHLY and CDR2 FYNNEI. Written as DNA, the CDR3 is TGTGCCAGCAGTGAACCTAGCGGGAGCTCCTACAATGAGCAGTTCTTC. It is translated as CASSEPSGSSYNEQFF.